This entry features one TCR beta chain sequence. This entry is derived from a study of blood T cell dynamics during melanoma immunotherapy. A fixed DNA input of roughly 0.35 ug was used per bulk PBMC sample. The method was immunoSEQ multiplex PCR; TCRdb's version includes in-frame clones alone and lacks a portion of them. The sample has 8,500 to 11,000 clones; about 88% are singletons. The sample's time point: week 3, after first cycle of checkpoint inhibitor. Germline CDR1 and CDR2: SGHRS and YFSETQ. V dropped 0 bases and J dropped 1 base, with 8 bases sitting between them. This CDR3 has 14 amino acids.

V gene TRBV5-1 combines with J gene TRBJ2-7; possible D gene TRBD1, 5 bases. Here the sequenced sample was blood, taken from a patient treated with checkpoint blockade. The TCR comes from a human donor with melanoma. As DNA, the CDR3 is TGCGCCAGCAGCTTGGGGCAGGGTTCCTACGAGCAGTACTTC. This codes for CASSLGQGSYEQYF.